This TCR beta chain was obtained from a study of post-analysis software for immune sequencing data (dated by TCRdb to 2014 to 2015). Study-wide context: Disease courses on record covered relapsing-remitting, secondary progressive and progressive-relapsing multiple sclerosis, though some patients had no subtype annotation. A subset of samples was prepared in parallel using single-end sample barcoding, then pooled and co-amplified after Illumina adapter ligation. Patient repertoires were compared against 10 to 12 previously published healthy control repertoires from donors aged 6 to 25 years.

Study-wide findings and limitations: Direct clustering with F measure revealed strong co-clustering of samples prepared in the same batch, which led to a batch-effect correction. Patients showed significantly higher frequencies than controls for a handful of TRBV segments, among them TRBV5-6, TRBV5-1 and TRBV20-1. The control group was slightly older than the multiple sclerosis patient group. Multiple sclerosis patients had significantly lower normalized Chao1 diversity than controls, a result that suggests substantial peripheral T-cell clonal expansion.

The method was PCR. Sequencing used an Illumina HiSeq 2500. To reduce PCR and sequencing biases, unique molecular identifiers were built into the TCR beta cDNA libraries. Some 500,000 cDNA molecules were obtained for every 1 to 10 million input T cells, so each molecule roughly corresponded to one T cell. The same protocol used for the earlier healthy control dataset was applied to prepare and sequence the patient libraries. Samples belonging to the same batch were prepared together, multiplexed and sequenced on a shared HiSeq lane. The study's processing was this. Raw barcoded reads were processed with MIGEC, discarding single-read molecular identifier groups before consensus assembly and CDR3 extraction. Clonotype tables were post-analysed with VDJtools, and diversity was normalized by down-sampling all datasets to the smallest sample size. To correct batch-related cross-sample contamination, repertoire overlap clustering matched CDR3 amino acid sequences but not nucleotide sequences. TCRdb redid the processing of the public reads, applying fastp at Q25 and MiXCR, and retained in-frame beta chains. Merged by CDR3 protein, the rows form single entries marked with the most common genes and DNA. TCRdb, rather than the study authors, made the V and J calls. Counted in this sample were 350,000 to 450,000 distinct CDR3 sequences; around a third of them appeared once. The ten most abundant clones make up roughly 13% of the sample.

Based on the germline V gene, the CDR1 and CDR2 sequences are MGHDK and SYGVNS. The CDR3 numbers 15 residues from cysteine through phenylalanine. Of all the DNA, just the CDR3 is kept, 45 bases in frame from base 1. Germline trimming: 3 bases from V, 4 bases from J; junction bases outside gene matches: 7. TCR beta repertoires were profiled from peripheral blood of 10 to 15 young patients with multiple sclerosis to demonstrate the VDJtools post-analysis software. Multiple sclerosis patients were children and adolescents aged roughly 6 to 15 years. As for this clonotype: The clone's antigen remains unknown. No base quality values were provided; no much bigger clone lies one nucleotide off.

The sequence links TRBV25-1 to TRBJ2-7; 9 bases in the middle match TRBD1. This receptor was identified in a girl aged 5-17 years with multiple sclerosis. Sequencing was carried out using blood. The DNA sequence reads TGTGCCAGCAGTGACCCGGGACAGGGTTGGTACGAGCAGTACTTC. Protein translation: CASSDPGQGWYEQYF.